The 3 T cell receptor beta chains listed next were all sequenced from one sample in a study of regulatory T cells in long-lasting Graves disease. Time point meaning: newly diagnosed GD, antithyroid drugs for less than 3 months. RNA extracted from PBMCs served as the sequencing template. According to the study, TCR beta libraries were built with iRepertoire HTBI primers and CDR3-region Arm-PCR. TCRdb called the multiplex PCR reads again in MiXCR, with one record for every CDR3 protein. This repertoire shows some 410,000 distinct CDR3 sequences, about a sixth found once; its top ten account for about 11%. The same sample was also used in a study of T cells in Graves' hyperthyroidism and ophthalmopathy.

The sample consisted of peripheral blood mononuclear cells (PBMCs), taken at new diagnosis, from a patient treated with antithyroid drugs. The receptors here all came from a woman aged 30 to 39 with Graves disease.

Comment on this clonotype: One end of the junction is discordant with germline, which a read error may explain. This chain links TRBV5-5 with TRBJ1-3, with D possibly being TRBD1 (6 bases). Germline V lookup: CDR1 SGHKS, CDR2 YYEKEE (reference sequence). This CDR3 is built from 16 residues. Here the CDR3 reads CASSPDRASSGNTTYF. The CDR3 DNA reads TGTGCCAGCAGCCCGGACAGAGCTTCCTCTGGAAACACCACATATTTT.

This clonotype was detected many times. The rearrangement joins TRBV11-2 to TRBJ2-3; 14 positions agree with TRBD2. The CDR3 loop spans 14 amino acids. J was trimmed by 6 bases and V by 8 bases; bases with no gene match: 4. CDR1 is SGHAT and CDR2 is FQNNGV in the germline V gene. CDR3 nucleotides: TGTGCCAGCGCACGGACTAGCGGGAGGGATACGCAGTATTTT. This sequence encodes CASARTSGRDTQYF.

This clonotype has a count of ten or more. V gene TRBV28 combines with J gene TRBJ1-4; 7 bases fit TRBD1. V shed 6 bases and J 6 bases; nucleotides not matched to a gene: 13. The CDR3 has 16 amino acids. Germline V lookup: CDR1 MDHEN, CDR2 SYDVKM. This CDR3 is CASSRTGRLRDEKLFF. The CDR3, as DNA: TGTGCCAGCAGCCGGACAGGAAGGTTGCGTGATGAAAAACTGTTTTTT.